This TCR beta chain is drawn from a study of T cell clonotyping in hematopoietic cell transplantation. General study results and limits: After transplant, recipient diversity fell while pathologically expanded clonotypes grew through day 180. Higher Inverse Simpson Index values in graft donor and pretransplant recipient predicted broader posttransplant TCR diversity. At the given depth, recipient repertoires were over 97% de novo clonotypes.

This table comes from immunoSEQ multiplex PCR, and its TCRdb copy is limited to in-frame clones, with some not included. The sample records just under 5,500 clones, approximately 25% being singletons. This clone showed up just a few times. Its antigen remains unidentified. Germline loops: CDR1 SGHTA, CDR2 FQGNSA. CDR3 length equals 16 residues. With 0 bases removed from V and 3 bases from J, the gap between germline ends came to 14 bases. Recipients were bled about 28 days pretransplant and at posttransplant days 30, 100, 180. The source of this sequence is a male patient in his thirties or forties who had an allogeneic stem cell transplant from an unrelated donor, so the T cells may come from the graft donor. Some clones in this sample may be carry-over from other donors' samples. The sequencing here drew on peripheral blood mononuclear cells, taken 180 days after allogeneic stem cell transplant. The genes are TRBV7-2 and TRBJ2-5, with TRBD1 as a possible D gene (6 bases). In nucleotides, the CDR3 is TGTGCCAGCAGCTTAGCTGAGCTAGGGGGTAAAGAGACCCAGTACTTC. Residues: CASSLAELGGKETQYF.